This TCR beta chain was recovered during a study of early T cells in non-severe SARS-CoV-2 infection. The TCR library protocol was used to attach unique molecular identifiers. These identifiers were attached to individual cDNA molecules. Using its own MiXCR run on the 5' RACE reads, TCRdb lists one record per CDR3 protein. Altogether over 45,000 distinct CDR3 sequences are present, roughly 7.1% being singletons, with the ten largest covering over 9.5%. Germline CDR1 is SEHNR and CDR2 is FQNEAQ (reference sequence). V was trimmed by 3 bases and J by 0 bases, leaving 12 bases between them. The length of the CDR3 is 16 residues.

The sequence was obtained from an adult who was a healthcare worker with PCR-confirmed SARS-CoV-2 infection or an uninfected control (not recorded which). Here the sequenced sample was whole blood, taken at baseline. The V call is TRBV7-9, the J call TRBJ2-1, with D uncertain. The CDR3 DNA reads TGTGCCAGCAGCTTGTTTAACTACCGCTCCTACAATGAGCAGTTCTTC. As protein: CASSLFNYRSYNEQFF.